The 3 T cell receptor beta chains reported below all come from one sample, sequenced in a study of tumor-infiltrating lymphocytes in primary liver carcinoma (dated by TCRdb to about 2017). Total RNA and DNA were co-extracted from approximately 20-30 mg of bulk tissue with the AllPrep DNA/RNA mini kit, without cell sorting. The sample was run on an Illumina HiSeq 2500. Starting from around 500 ng total RNA, TCRbeta-specific cDNA was produced by reverse transcription with a constant-region primer and ProtoScript II reverse transcriptase. The TCRbeta libraries were prepared through three rounds of nested multiplex PCR following a slightly modified ARM-PCR procedure. Each of the first two PCR rounds ran for nine to eleven cycles and used multiplex TRBV1-TRBV30 forward primers together with a Cbeta reverse primer. TCRdb reanalyzed the raw reads on its own, using fastp at Q25 for trimming and MiXCR for clone calling, and kept in-frame beta chains. Each CDR3 protein gets just one entry, which takes the most common genes and DNA from the rows behind it. Within this sample are approximately 40,000 distinct CDR3 sequences, with 74% of them counted one time only. The biggest ten clones account for 15% to 20% of the sample.

Input material: liver tumor tissue from sampling region 4. What the cell subset or site label conveys for this sample: tumor region T4, right-lateral pole. These receptors were collected from a man between 35 and 55 years old with primary liver carcinoma and hepatitis B virus infection.

This clonotype was detected only a few times. The conserved final phenylalanine or tryptophan is absent from the CDR3, which likely points to a read error. This rearrangement joins TRBV7-3 to TRBJ2-7; possible D gene TRBD1, 5 bases. The CDR3 covers 12 residues. Germline V gives CDR1 SGHTA, CDR2 FQGTGA. V was trimmed by 3 bases and J by 8 bases, leaving 11 bases between them. DNA of the CDR3: TGTGCCAGCAGCTTCAGGGTCCACAAGCAGTACTTA. Its protein product is CASSFRVHKQYL.

About this clonotype itself: Relative to the germline gene, one junction end is altered; a read error may explain this. The rearrangement links TRBV28 to TRBJ2-7, with D perhaps TRBD2 (5 bases). Germline CDR1 and CDR2: MDHEN and SYDVKM. The CDR3 is made up of 16 amino acids. The CDR3: CASCPRLWVRTYEQYF. For the CDR3, the DNA is TGCGCCAGCTGTCCAAGACTATGGGTCCGAACCTACGAGCAGTACTTC. Based on the CDR3 plus reference TRBV28 and TRBJ2-7, the full variable domain is DVKVTQSSRYLVKRTGEKVFLECVQDMDHENMFWYRQDPGLGLRLIYFSYDVKMKEKGDIPEGYSVSREKKERFSLILESASTNQTSMYLCASCPRLWVRTYEQYFGPGTRLTVT.

In its sample, this clonotype is medium-sized. The rearrangement joins TRBV5-4 to TRBJ2-2; TRBD2 matches 12 bases. V gave up 5 bases and J gave up 0 bases; unmatched junction bases: 11. CDR1 is SGHNT and CDR2 is YYREEE in the germline V gene (reference sequence). The CDR3 loop spans 19 amino acids. The CDR3 here is CASSDPGLAGFANTGELFF. The CDR3 nucleotides read TGTGCCAGCAGTGATCCGGGACTAGCGGGTTTCGCGAACACCGGGGAGCTGTTTTTT.